The 19 T cell receptor beta chains in this list originate from one sample, sequenced in a study of chemoradiotherapy in HPV16-positive cancers. TCRdb's copy holds only in-frame clones and misses some; the assay was immunoSEQ multiplex PCR. The profile shows 40,000 or so clones, 76% of them singletons. Material: blood, obtained from a patient who underwent chemoradiotherapy. The receptors were sampled from a human donor with HPV-associated anogenital cancer.

The chain is built from TRBV6-6 and TRBJ2-3, with D unresolved. CDR3 length: 14 amino acids. The germline V gene has CDR1 MNHNY and CDR2 SVGAGI (reference sequence). V gave up 2 bases and J gave up 2 bases, with 8 bases separating them. The CDR3 nucleotides read TGTGCCAGCAGTTACGGTACATACACAGATACGCAGTATTTT. Its protein is CASSYGTYTDTQYF.

The chain has TRBV27 and TRBJ1-1; D might be TRBD1 (6 bases). The CDR3 runs to 16 residues. CDR1 is MNHEY and CDR2 is SMNVEV in the germline V gene (reference sequence). Trimming pared 3 bases from V and 2 bases from J, leaving 16 bases between. CDR3 DNA: TGTGCCAGCAGTTTGCTAAGGGGGAACTACAACACTGAAGCTTTCTTT. Protein: CASSLLRGNYNTEAFF.

This clone was observed once. For the CDR3, the DNA is TGTGCCTGGAGTGCCCTCACAGGGTACGATGAAGGACTGTTTTTT. This gives the protein CAWSALTGYDEGLFF. The gene calls are TRBV30 and TRBJ1-4; TRBD1 might be the D (6 bases). Germline V CDR1 and CDR2: GTSNPN, SVGIG (reference sequence). V gave up 1 base and J gave up 13 bases, with 22 bases separating them. The CDR3 spans 15 residues.

The V call is TRBV19, the J call TRBJ2-7; D may be TRBD1 or TRBD2 (5 bases each). The CDR3 spans 15 residues. V was pared by 5 bases and J by 2 bases, with 16 bases between. Germline V gene lookup returns CDR1 LNHDA and CDR2 SQIVND (reference sequence). As DNA, the CDR3 is TGTGCCAGTAGTTTCCAAGCAGGGAGTCCCTACGAGCAGTACTTC. This encodes CASSFQAGSPYEQYF.

V gene TRBV7-9 combines with J gene TRBJ2-4; 11 nucleotides line up with TRBD1. Looked up from germline, CDR1 is SEHNR and CDR2 is FQNEAQ (reference sequence). CDR3 length: 17 residues. V lost 5 bases and J lost 7; bases outside the gene matches: 13. In DNA, the CDR3 is TGTGCCAGCAGCATAGGACAGGGGGCTAGAGCGTGGAACATTCAGTACTTC. This sequence encodes CASSIGQGARAWNIQYF. The full variable domain, rest sourced from reference TRBV7-9 and TRBJ2-4, is DTGVSQNPRHKITKRGQNVTFRCDPISEHNRLYWYRQTLGQGPEFLTYFQNEAQLEKSRLLSDRFSAERPKGSFSTLEIQRTEQGDSAMYLCASSIGQGARAWNIQYFGAGTRLSVL.

The rearrangement links TRBV7-9 to TRBJ1-4; 7 nucleotides line up with TRBD1. This CDR3 has 14 amino acids. Per germline, CDR1 SEHNR and CDR2 FQNEAQ (reference sequence). The V segment lost 3 bases and the J segment 5 bases; nucleotides outside the gene matches: 3. The CDR3 DNA is TGTGCCAGCAGCTTGGGGGACAGAAATGAAAAACTGTTTTTT. It is translated as CASSLGDRNEKLFF.

The chain carries TRBV11-2 and TRBJ1-4; D ambiguous. V was pared by 6 bases and J by 9 bases, with 14 bases between. The CDR3 spans 13 residues. Germline CDR1 is SGHAT and CDR2 is FQNNGV. CDR3 bases: TGTGCCAGCAGTCTGGACCGGCCGCAAAAACTGTTTTTT. It specifies CASSLDRPQKLFF.

The chain couples TRBV5-6 to TRBJ1-1, with D perhaps TRBD1 (5 bases). Germline CDR1 is SGHDT and CDR2 is YYEEEE. The V end lost 1 base, the J end lost 4 bases, and 8 bases lay between the germline ends. CDR3 length equals 13 residues. The DNA of the CDR3 is TGTGCCAGCAGCTTGATCGGGGGCACTGAAGCTTTCTTT. This codes for CASSLIGGTEAFF.

This sequence joins TRBV5-6 and TRBJ1-2; D unresolved. CDR3 length: 13 amino acids. CDR1 and CDR2 (germline): SGHDT, YYEEEE. V was clipped by 2 bases and J by 8 bases, with 13 bases between them. CDR3 sequence (DNA): TGTGCCAGCAGCTTCGACCTCGCCGCAGGCTACACCTTC. It translates to CASSFDLAAGYTF.

Only a few counts were recorded for this clone. V usage is TRBV6-5 and J usage is TRBJ1-1; D is ambiguous. V was clipped by 2 bases and J by 2 bases, with 12 bases between them. This CDR3 has 15 residues. Germline CDR1 reads MNHEY; CDR2 reads SVGAGI. The CDR3 sequence: CASSYALNRNTEAFF. The CDR3 DNA sequence: TGTGCCAGCAGTTACGCCCTGAACAGAAACACTGAAGCTTTCTTT.

The CDR3 DNA follows: TGTGCCAGCAGCTTAATGGGGAAAGAGACCCAGTACTTC. Translated: CASSLMGKETQYF. The chain uses TRBV7-9 and TRBJ2-5, with no clear D. This CDR3 has 13 amino acids. With 2 bases removed from V and 3 bases from J, the gap between germline ends came to 7 bases. Per the germline V gene, CDR1 is SEHNR and CDR2 is FQNEAQ (reference sequence).

This clone was seen only a few times. The chain carries TRBV27 and TRBJ1-2, with D tentatively TRBD1 (6 bases). Germline-derived CDR1 and CDR2 are MNHEY and SMNVEV (reference sequence). This CDR3 has 15 residues. V lost 4 bases, J lost 2 bases, and 14 bases lay in between. Here the CDR3 reads CASSSRGTQNYGYTF. CDR3 bases: TGTGCCAGCAGTTCCCGCGGGACACAAAACTATGGCTACACCTTC.

The rearrangement uses TRBV10-3 and TRBJ2-1, with a weak D call TRBD2 (6 bases). Trimming removed 6 bases at V and 0 bases at J, with 9 bases between. The CDR3 contains 14 residues. Germline CDR1 reads ENHRY; CDR2 reads SYGVKD. Here the CDR3 DNA reads TGTGCCATCAGCGGGAGTAGCTCCTACAATGAGCAGTTCTTC. It codes for CAISGSSSYNEQFF.

CDR3 sequence (DNA): TGTGCCAGCAGCTTGGAGGGGACTGGCTACACCTTC. Its protein is CASSLEGTGYTF. The chain uses TRBV5-5 and TRBJ1-2; TRBD1 is a possible D gene (5 bases). Germline values: CDR1 SGHKS, CDR2 YYEKEE (reference sequence). The length of the CDR3 is 12 residues. Trimming took 0 bases from V and 7 from J, leaving 7 bases between them.

This clone has just a few counts. The CDR3 here is CASSDSSGGSDTGELFF. The CDR3 nucleotides read TGTGCCAGCAGTGACTCGAGCGGGGGGTCCGACACCGGGGAGCTGTTTTTT. The chain carries TRBV6-4 and TRBJ2-2; 9 positions agree with TRBD2. V lost 0 bases, J lost 3 bases, and 5 bases stayed unmatched. The germline V gene encodes CDR1 MRHNA and CDR2 SNTAGT. CDR3 length: 17 residues.

This chain connects TRBV23-1 to TRBJ1-4; a weak D match, TRBD1 (5 bases). TRBV23-1 is an open reading frame whose function is uncertain. The CDR3 totals 11 residues. The V gene lost 7 bases and the J gene lost 5 bases, with 5 bases spanning the gap. CDR3 amino acids: CASTGNEKLFF. The CDR3 region has the DNA TGCGCCAGCACAGGGAATGAAAAACTGTTTTTT.

The gene calls are TRBV29-1 and TRBJ2-7, with TRBD1 matching 9 bases. CDR1 is SQVTM and CDR2 is ANQGSEA in the germline V gene. The CDR3 consists of 15 residues. Germline trimming cut 1 base from V and 3 bases from J; bases unmatched to any gene: 7. The CDR3 nucleotides are TGCAGCGTTGAAGTTAAGGGACAGGGACACTACGAGCAGTACTTC. Translating it yields CSVEVKGQGHYEQYF.

This clone has only a few counts. The chain employs TRBV29-1 and TRBJ1-1; 10 nucleotides agree with TRBD1. With V trimmed by 7 bases and J by 5 bases, 7 bases remained unmatched. CDR1 SQVTM and CDR2 ANQGSEA come from the germline V gene. CDR3 size: 13 residues. For the CDR3, the DNA is TGCAGCGGGGAGACAGGGGGCGAGACTGAAGCTTTCTTT. Its translation is CSGETGGETEAFF.

V gene TRBV9 combines with J gene TRBJ1-3, with a weak D call TRBD1 (5 bases). The V and J ends lost 4 bases and 0 bases respectively, with 17 bases between them. The CDR3 sequence is 17 residues long. CDR1 and CDR2 (germline): SGDLS, YYNGEE. The CDR3 nucleotides read TGTGCCAGCAGCCCCAACTACCAGGGCTTCTCTGGAAACACCATATATTTT. This codes for CASSPNYQGFSGNTIYF.